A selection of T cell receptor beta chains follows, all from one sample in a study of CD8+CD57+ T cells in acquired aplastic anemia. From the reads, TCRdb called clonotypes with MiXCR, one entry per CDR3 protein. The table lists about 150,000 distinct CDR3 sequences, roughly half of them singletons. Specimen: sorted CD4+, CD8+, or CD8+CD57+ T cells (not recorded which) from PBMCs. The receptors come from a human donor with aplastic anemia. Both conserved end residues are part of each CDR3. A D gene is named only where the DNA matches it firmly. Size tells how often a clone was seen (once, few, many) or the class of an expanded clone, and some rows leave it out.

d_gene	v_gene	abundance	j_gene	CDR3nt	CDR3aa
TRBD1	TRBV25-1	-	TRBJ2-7	TGTGCCAGCAGTGAATCCCGACAGGGGGGGCCTTACGAGCAGTACTTC	CASSESRQGGPYEQYF
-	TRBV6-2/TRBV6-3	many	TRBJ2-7	TGTGCCAGCGCAACTAGCTCCTACGAGCAGTACTTC	CASATSSYEQYF
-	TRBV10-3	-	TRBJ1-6	TGTGCCATCAGTCCCGGGGTATCGGGGGATTCACCCCTCCACTTT	CAISPGVSGDSPLHF
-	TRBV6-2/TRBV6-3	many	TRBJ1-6	TGTGCCAGCAGCATCCCGACAGCGATTAATTCACCCCTCCACTTT	CASSIPTAINSPLHF
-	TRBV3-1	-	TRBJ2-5	TGTGCCAGCAACCAAGATCTGGCCGGGAAAGAGACCCAGTACTTC	CASNQDLAGKETQYF
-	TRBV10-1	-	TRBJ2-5	TGCGCCAGCAGTGAGTCGACAGGCTCCCCGTGGCGGACCCAGTACTTC	CASSESTGSPWRTQYF
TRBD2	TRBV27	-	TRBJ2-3	TGTGCCAGCAGTTTATCCCTGGGACTAGCGGGGGGGCTGGCAGATACGCAGTATTTT	CASSLSLGLAGGLADTQYF
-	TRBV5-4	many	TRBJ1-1	TGTGCCAGCAGTACCAAAAAGTGGAGCACTGAAGCTTTCTTT	CASSTKKWSTEAFF
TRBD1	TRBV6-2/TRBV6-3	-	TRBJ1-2	TGTGCCCGCAGCGAGAAGACAGGGGATAACTATGGCTACACCTTC	CARSEKTGDNYGYTF
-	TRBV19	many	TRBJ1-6	TGTGCCAGTAGTATTGGACAGACAAATTCACCCCTCCACTTT	CASSIGQTNSPLHF
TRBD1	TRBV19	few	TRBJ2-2	TGTGCCAGTAGTGACAGGGGCCCGATGAACACCGGGGAGCTGTTTTTT	CASSDRGPMNTGELFF
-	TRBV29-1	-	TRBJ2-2	TGCAGCGTTGATGGGGCCGCGGGGCCGGGCACCGGGGAGCTGTTTTTT	CSVDGAAGPGTGELFF
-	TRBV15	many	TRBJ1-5	TGTGCCACCAGCAGAGGGACTACCGGGGGATATCGGCAGCCCCAGCATTTT	CATSRGTTGGYRQPQHF
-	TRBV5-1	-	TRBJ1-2	TGCGCCAGCAGCCGGGAAGGGGGGGACTATGGCTACACCTTC	CASSREGGDYGYTF
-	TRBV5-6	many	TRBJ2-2	TGTGCCAGCAGCTTTATCCAGGCGAACACCGGGGAGCTGTTTTTT	CASSFIQANTGELFF
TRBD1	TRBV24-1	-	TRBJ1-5	TGTGCCGCCCCAGGGGGCGTTCAGCCCCAGCATTTT	CAAPGGVQPQHF
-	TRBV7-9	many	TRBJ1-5	TGTGCCAGCAGTTCGGACAGCTACAATCAGCCCCAGCATTTT	CASSSDSYNQPQHF
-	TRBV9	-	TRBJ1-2	TGTGCCAGCAAGGATAACTATGGCTACACCTTC	CASKDNYGYTF
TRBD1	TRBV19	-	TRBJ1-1	TGTGCCAGTACCGTGGGGACAGCTAATGGAGCTTTCTTT	CASTVGTANGAFF
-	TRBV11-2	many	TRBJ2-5	TGTGCCAGCGGCTCCTTACATCTGGGGGAGACCCAGTACTTC	CASGSLHLGETQYF
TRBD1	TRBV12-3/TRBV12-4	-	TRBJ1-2	TGTGCCAGCAGTCCCGGGACAGGGAGGAATGGCTACACCTTC	CASSPGTGRNGYTF
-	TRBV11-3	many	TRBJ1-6	TGTGCCAGCAGCAGGGGCGGACGGTATAATTCACCCCTCCACTTT	CASSRGGRYNSPLHF
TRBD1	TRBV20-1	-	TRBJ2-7	TGCAGTGCTCAAAGGGACAGGGGTTACGAGCAGTACTTC	CSAQRDRGYEQYF
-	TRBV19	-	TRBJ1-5	TGTGCCAGTAGGTCCAGGGGTGAGCCCCAGCATTTT	CASRSRGEPQHF
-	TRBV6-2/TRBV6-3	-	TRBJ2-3	TGTGCCAGCAGTTGGATGCTCCCCGGGTCCCAGCCCTCGCAGTATTTT	CASSWMLPGSQPSQYF
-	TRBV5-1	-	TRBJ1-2	TGCGCCAGCAGCGAAATACAGGGTAAAGCTAACTATGGCTACACCTTC	CASSEIQGKANYGYTF
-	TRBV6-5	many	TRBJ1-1	TGTGCCAGCAGCGAGGGAGGGAGAGGGGTGAACACTGAAGCTTTCTTT	CASSEGGRGVNTEAFF
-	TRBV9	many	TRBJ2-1	TGTGCCAGCAGCGTAAGCCCCTACAATGAGCAGTTCTTC	CASSVSPYNEQFF
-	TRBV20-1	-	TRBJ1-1	TGCAGTGTTTTTTACGCTTTGAACACTGAAGCTTTCTTT	CSVFYALNTEAFF
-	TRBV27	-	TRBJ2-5	TGTGCCAGCAGTCCAGGGCATCTGGGAGAGACCCAGTACTTC	CASSPGHLGETQYF
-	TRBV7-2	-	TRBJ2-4	TGTGCCAGCACCCTCCCTAATCGGCACATTCAGTACTTC	CASTLPNRHIQYF
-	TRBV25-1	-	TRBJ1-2	TGTGCCAGCAGTGGAAGCTATGGCTACACCTTC	CASSGSYGYTF
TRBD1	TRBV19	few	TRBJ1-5	TGTGCCACTATGCGTCTTCAAAGGGGACAGGGGGCGAGTCAGCCCCAGCATTTT	CATMRLQRGQGASQPQHF
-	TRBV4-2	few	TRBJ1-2	TGTGCCAGCAGCCAAGACGCACGGAACTATGGCTACACCTTC	CASSQDARNYGYTF